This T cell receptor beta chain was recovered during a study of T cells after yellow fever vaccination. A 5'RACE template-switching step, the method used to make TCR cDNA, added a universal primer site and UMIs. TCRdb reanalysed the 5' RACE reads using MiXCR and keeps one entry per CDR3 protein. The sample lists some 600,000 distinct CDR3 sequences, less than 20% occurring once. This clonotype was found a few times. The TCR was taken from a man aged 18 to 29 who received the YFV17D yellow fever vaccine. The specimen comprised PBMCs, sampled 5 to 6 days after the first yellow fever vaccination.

The CDR3, as DNA: TGTGCCAGCAGCTTGGGTCTTACGGGGAGTCGAGAGACCCAGTACTTC. This gives the protein CASSLGLTGSRETQYF. This chain uses TRBV11-2 with TRBJ2-5, with a tentative D call TRBD2 (5 bases). Trimming stripped 3 bases from V and 4 bases from J, with 18 bases between. This CDR3 region has 16 residues. The V gene's germline CDR1 is SGHAT and CDR2 FQNNGV.